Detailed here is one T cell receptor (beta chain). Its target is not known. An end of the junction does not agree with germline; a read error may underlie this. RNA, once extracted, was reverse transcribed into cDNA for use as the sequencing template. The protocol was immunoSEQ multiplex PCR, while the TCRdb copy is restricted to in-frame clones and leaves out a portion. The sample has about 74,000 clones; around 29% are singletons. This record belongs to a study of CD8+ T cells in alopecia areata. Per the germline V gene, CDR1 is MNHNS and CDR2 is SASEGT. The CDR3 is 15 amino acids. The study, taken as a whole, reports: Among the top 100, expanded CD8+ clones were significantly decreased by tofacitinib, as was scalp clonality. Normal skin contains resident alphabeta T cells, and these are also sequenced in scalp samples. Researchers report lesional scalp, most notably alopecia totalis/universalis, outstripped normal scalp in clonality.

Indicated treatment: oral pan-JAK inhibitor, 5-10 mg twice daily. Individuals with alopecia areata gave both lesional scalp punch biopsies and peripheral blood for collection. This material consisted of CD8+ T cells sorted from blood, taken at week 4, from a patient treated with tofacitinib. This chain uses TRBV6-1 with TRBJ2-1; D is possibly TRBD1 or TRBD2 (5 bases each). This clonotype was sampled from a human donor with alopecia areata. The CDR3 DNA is TGTGCCAGCGGTGAAGGGACCCCCGGCTACAATGAGCAGTTCTTC. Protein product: CASGEGTPGYNEQFF.